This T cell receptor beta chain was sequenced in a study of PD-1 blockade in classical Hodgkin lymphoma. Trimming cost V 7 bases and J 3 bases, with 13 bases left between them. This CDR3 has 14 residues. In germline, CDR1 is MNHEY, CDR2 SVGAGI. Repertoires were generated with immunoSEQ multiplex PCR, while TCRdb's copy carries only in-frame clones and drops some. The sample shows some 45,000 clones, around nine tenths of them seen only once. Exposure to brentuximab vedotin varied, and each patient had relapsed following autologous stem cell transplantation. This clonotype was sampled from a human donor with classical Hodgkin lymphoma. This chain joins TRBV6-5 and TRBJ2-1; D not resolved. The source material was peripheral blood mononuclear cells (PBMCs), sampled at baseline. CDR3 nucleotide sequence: TGTGCCAGCACCCCAAGGGCAAACTACAATGAGCAGTTCTTC. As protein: CASTPRANYNEQFF.